These T cell receptor beta chains were read from a single sample in a study of blood T cell repertoires in COVID-19. Profiled with immunoSEQ multiplex PCR; TCRdb holds only in-frame clones, not every one. The table lists around 700,000 clones, 80% to 90% of them singletons, with about 0.24% in the top ten. Sequencing was done on a sample of peripheral blood. These receptors were obtained from a young woman with acute or convalescent COVID-19. Both conserved end residues are part of each CDR3. D genes are given only for firm matches. Rows give clone size only sometimes, using once, few, many, or a class for an expanded clone.

NA	TRBV24-1	TRBD1	TRBJ2-7	TGTGCCACCAGTGATTCCCGACAGGGTAAGGAGTACTTC	CATSDSRQGKEYF
NA	TRBV12-3/TRBV12-4	NA	TRBJ2-7	TGTGCCAGCAGTTTACAGGCTACCTACGAGCAGTACTTC	CASSLQATYEQYF
once	TRBV6-5	NA	TRBJ1-2	TGTGCCAGCAGTTACGCGGGGGACTATGGCTACACCTTC	CASSYAGDYGYTF
NA	TRBV13	NA	TRBJ2-5	TGTGCCAGCAGCTTAATTAGGGGCGGACAAGAGACCCAGTACTTC	CASSLIRGGQETQYF
NA	TRBV7-2	NA	TRBJ2-3	TGTGCCAGCAGCTTAGGGTGGCAGAGAAGCGCGGATACGCAGTATTTT	CASSLGWQRSADTQYF
few	TRBV19	NA	TRBJ1-2	TGTGCCAGTAGTCCCAGGGGAGATCCCCTTGGCTACACCTTC	CASSPRGDPLGYTF
NA	TRBV7-9	NA	TRBJ2-3	TGTGCCAGCAGCCGGGGGACAGATGTGACAGATACGCAGTATTTT	CASSRGTDVTDTQYF
NA	TRBV27	TRBD1	TRBJ1-6	TGTGCCAGCAGTTTGGGACAGTTAATCTCCTATAATTCACCCCTCCACTTT	CASSLGQLISYNSPLHF
NA	TRBV5-5	NA	TRBJ1-3	TGTGCCAGCAGCTTGGTAGGGGGTCAGGGTGGAAACACCATATATTTT	CASSLVGGQGGNTIYF
NA	TRBV6-5	TRBD2	TRBJ2-3	TGTGCCAGCAGTTACCTGGGGGGGGCAGATACGCAGTATTTT	CASSYLGGADTQYF
NA	TRBV11-1	TRBD2	TRBJ2-1	TGTGCCAGCAGCTTAAGAGGAGCGGGGGGGCCCAATGAGCAGTTCTTC	CASSLRGAGGPNEQFF
once	TRBV4-1	NA	TRBJ1-3	TGCGCCAGCAGCCAAGATCGTGGCAGGGTCTCTGGAAACACCATATATTTT	CASSQDRGRVSGNTIYF
once	TRBV29-1	TRBD1	TRBJ1-4	TGCAGCGCCGTTAAAGACCGGACAGGGGGGAATGAAAAACTGTTTTTT	CSAVKDRTGGNEKLFF
NA	TRBV2	TRBD1	TRBJ1-1	TGTGCCAGCAGCCGACGGACAGGGGAATGGGAACTCACTGAAGCTTTCTTT	CASSRRTGEWELTEAFF
NA	TRBV24-1	NA	TRBJ2-1	TGTGCCACCAGTGATTCAGGGTCTTGGGAGCAGTTCTTC	CATSDSGSWEQFF
NA	TRBV5-1	NA	TRBJ2-3	TGCGCCAGCAGCTTGGCGGGGGTCTATAGCACAGATACGCAGTATTTT	CASSLAGVYSTDTQYF
NA	TRBV29-1	NA	TRBJ1-2	TGCAGCGTTTCCCTCCCGGGTTATGGCTACACCTTC	CSVSLPGYGYTF
once	TRBV5-6	NA	TRBJ1-2	TGTGCCAGCAGCAGACAGTTCTCGTTTACCTTC	CASSRQFSFTF
NA	TRBV2	NA	TRBJ1-4	TGTGCCAGCAGTGGAAAGGACAGAGCTAATGAAAAACTGTTTTTT	CASSGKDRANEKLFF
NA	TRBV7-9	NA	TRBJ2-6	TGTGCCAGCAGCAGCGTTTCGCCTGGGGCCAACGTCCTGACTTTC	CASSSVSPGANVLTF
NA	TRBV29-1	TRBD2	TRBJ2-3	TGCAGCGTCCTCAGCGGGGATAGCACAGATACGCAGTATTTT	CSVLSGDSTDTQYF
once	TRBV4-3	NA	TRBJ1-5	TGCGCCAGCAGCCAAGATCTCCCCCTTAGCAATCAGCCCCAGCATTTT	CASSQDLPLSNQPQHF
NA	TRBV4-3	NA	TRBJ1-2	TGCGCCAGCAGCCAAGAGTTAGGACTTTACTATGGCTACACCTTC	CASSQELGLYYGYTF
NA	TRBV9	NA	TRBJ1-1	TGTGCCAGCAGCGTGGAGGGGCAGTACACTGAAGCTTTCTTT	CASSVEGQYTEAFF
NA	TRBV11-2	TRBD1	TRBJ1-5	TGTGCCAGCAGCTTAGGGCCGGACAGGGCTAATCAGCCCCAGCATTTT	CASSLGPDRANQPQHF
once	TRBV9	NA	TRBJ1-1	TGTGCCAGCAGTGAAGGGGGGGACACTGAAGCTTTCTTT	CASSEGGDTEAFF
NA	TRBV5-4	NA	TRBJ1-2	TGTGCCAGCAGATCCCCGGGCAACAGGAATGAGAACTATGGCTACACCTTC	CASRSPGNRNENYGYTF
NA	TRBV7-8	NA	TRBJ1-1	TGTGCCAGCAGCTCCAGGACAGAGTGGACTGAAGCTTTCTTT	CASSSRTEWTEAFF
NA	TRBV7-9	NA	TRBJ1-4	TGTGCCAGCAGCTTACCAGGGGCTCGGGAAAAACTGTTTTTT	CASSLPGAREKLFF
NA	TRBV21-1	NA	TRBJ2-5	TGTGCCAGCAGCAAAGGGGGGGACAGGGGTATCCAAGAGACCCAGTACTTC	CASSKGGDRGIQETQYF
once	TRBV12-2	NA	TRBJ1-2	TGTGCAAGTCCCAGGGGACAGTTCAGGTGCTACACCTTC	CASPRGQFRCYTF
NA	TRBV15	TRBD2	TRBJ2-3	TGTGCCACCAGCAGCGCGGGAGCGGGCCTTAGCACAGATACGCAGTATTTT	CATSSAGAGLSTDTQYF
NA	TRBV19	NA	TRBJ1-1	TGTGCCAGTAGTATAGGACACAGGGTAAGGTCTGAAGCTTTCTTT	CASSIGHRVRSEAFF
few	TRBV27	TRBD1	TRBJ2-7	TGTGCCAGCAGCTTAAAGGGGTGGGGACAGGGGTTCCACGAGCAGTACTTC	CASSLKGWGQGFHEQYF
NA	TRBV24-1	TRBD1	TRBJ2-7	TGTGCCACCAGTCCCGGGACAGTTTTCCCCGAGCAGTACTTC	CATSPGTVFPEQYF
NA	TRBV24-1	NA	TRBJ1-5	TGTGCCACCAGTGACCCACGCACAGGGATCAATCAGCCCCAGCATTTT	CATSDPRTGINQPQHF
NA	TRBV9	NA	TRBJ2-1	TGTGCCAGCAGCGTAGTCTCCGGGGGACCGGATGGTATTAATGAGCAGTTCTTC	CASSVVSGGPDGINEQFF
few	TRBV7-9	NA	TRBJ2-1	TGTGCCAGCAGCCTACTTGACCGGGGTTGGGGACAGTTCTTC	CASSLLDRGWGQFF